Included here is one T cell receptor beta chain sequence, with context. Its antigen remains unidentified. The record originates from a study of cytomegalovirus exposure and HLA in healthy donors. PCR was performed using 60 Vbeta and 13 Jbeta primers. Assay used: immunoSEQ multiplex PCR; TCRdb lists only in-frame clones, some missing. The sample data list more than 200,000 clones. Germline V gene sequence: CDR1 SGHRS, CDR2 YFSETQ. V was pared by 6 bases and J by 5 bases, with 10 bases of the junction left unmatched. The CDR3 is 15 residues long. Study observations and caveats: In vitro confirmation showed three CMV-associated chains to be CMV antigen specific. Researchers reported in a later analysis that a missense DCLRE1C variant was tied to TCR beta V- and J-gene trimming. There were 150 to 200 TCR beta chains listed as cytomegalovirus-associated. A later analysis linked 15,000 to 20,000 TCR beta sequences to HLA alleles at 0.05 false discovery rate.

This sequence originates from a woman in her twenties or thirties in good health and CMV-seropositive. The rearrangement uses TRBV5-1 and TRBJ1-4, with TRBD1 matching over 7 bases. The sequencing sample was made of PBMCs. The CDR3 sequence: CASNPTGAQNEKLFF. As DNA, the CDR3 is TGCGCCAGCAATCCAACAGGGGCCCAAAATGAAAAACTGTTTTTT.